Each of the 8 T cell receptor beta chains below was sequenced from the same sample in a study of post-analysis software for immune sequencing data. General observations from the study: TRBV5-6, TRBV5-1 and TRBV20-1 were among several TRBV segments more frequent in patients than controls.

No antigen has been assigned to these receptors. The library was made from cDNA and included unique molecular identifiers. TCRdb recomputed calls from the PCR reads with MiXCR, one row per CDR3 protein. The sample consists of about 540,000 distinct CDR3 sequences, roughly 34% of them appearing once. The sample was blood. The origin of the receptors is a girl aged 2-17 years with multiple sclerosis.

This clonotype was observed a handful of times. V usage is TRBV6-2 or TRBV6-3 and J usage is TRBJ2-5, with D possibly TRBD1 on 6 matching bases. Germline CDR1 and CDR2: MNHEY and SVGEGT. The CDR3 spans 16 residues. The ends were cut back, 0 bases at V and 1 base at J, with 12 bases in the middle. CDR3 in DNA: TGTGCCAGCAGTTACTCGACCCAGGGGTTCCAAGAGACCCAGTACTTC. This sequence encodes CASSYSTQGFQETQYF.

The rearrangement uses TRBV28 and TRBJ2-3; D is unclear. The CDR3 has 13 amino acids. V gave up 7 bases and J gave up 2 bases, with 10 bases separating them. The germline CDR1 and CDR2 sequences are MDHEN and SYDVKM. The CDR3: CASKEFSTDTQYF. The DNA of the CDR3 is TGTGCCAGCAAGGAGTTTTCCACAGATACGCAGTATTTT.

The CDR3 here is CAISEPGQETLGYGYTF. In DNA form, the CDR3 reads TGTGCCATCAGTGAGCCCGGACAGGAGACCCTGGGCTATGGCTACACCTTC. The chain employs TRBV10-3 and TRBJ1-2, with TRBD1 identical over 7 bases. V lost 2 bases, J lost 4 bases, and 13 bases stayed unmatched. This CDR3 spans 17 amino acids. Germline CDR1 and CDR2: ENHRY and SYGVKD.

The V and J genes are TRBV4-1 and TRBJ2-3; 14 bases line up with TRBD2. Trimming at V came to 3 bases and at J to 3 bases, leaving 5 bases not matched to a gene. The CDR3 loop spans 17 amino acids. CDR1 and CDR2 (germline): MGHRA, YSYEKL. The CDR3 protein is CASSHVGLAGGTDTQYF. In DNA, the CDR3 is TGCGCCAGCAGCCACGTAGGACTAGCGGGGGGAACAGATACGCAGTATTTT.

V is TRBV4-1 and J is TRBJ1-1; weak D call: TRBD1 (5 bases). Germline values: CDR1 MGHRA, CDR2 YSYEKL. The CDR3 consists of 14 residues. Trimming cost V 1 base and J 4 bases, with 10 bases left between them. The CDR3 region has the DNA TGCGCCAGCAGCCAAGTCCAGGACATCACTGAAGCTTTCTTT. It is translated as CASSQVQDITEAFF.

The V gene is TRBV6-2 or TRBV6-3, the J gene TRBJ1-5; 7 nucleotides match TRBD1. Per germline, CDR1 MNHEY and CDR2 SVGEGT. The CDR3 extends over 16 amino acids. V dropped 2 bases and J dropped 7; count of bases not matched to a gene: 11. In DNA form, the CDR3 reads TGTGCCAGCAGTTACGAACCGGGACAGTACTACCAGCCCCAGCATTTT. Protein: CASSYEPGQYYQPQHF.

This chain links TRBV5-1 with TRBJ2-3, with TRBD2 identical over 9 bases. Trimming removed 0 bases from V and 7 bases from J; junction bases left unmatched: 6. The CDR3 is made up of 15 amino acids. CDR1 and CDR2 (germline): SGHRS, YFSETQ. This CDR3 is CASSLASGVFNTQYF. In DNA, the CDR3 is TGCGCCAGCAGCTTGGCTAGCGGGGTCTTTAATACGCAGTATTTT.

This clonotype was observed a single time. The CDR3 loop reads CASSPLLIDLNTEAFF. The CDR3 region has the DNA TGTGCCAGCAGCCCCCTCCTTATCGACTTGAACACTGAAGCTTTCTTT. The genes are TRBV12-3 or TRBV12-4 and TRBJ1-1; D not resolved. The ends were cut back, 6 bases at V and 0 bases at J, with 17 bases in the middle. The CDR3 is made up of 16 amino acids.